This is a list of T cell receptor beta chains from one sample in a study of shared clonotypes between healthy human individuals. The assay was immunoSEQ multiplex PCR, and TCRdb's table has in-frame clones only and misses some. The sample has about 680,000 clones; about 90% are singletons. Material for sequencing was naive CD8+ T cells sorted from blood. These receptors originate from a young man in good health. Both conserved end residues are part of each CDR3. D genes are given only for firm matches. The listing skips clone size in some rows; elsewhere it reads once, few, many or a size class.

18	TRBD1	.	TRBJ1-3	TRBV11-3	CASSPGTGGPNSGNTIYF	TGTGCCAGCAGCCCCGGGACAGGGGGCCCAAACTCTGGAAACACCATATATTTT
11	.	.	TRBJ1-4	TRBV27	CASRLNEKLFF	TGTGCCAGCAGGCTAAATGAAAAACTGTTTTTT
12	.	few	TRBJ1-1	TRBV30	CAWSVLGAEAFF	TGTGCCTGGAGTGTACTGGGAGCCGAAGCTTTCTTT
13	.	.	TRBJ2-1	TRBV9	CASSASSYNEQFF	TGTGCCAGCAGCGCCAGCTCCTACAATGAGCAGTTCTTC
13	.	.	TRBJ2-7	TRBV10-1	CASSEGLFYEQYF	TGCGCCAGCAGTGAGGGCCTATTCTACGAGCAGTACTTC
12	.	.	TRBJ2-3	TRBV27	CASSPPSDTQYF	TGTGCCAGCAGCCCCCCTTCAGATACGCAGTATTTT
14	TRBD1	.	TRBJ2-5	TRBV7-6	CASSLTGTEETQYF	TGTGCCAGCAGCTTAACCGGGACAGAAGAGACCCAGTACTTC
11	.	few	TRBJ1-2	TRBV10-3	CAIRGSDGYTF	TGTGCCATCAGAGGGTCGGATGGCTACACCTTC
16	TRBD2	.	TRBJ2-1	TRBV2	CASSESLASGSNEQFF	TGTGCCAGCAGTGAATCTCTTGCTAGCGGGAGTAATGAGCAGTTCTTC
14	TRBD2	.	TRBJ2-1	TRBV6-1	CATAGDQTYNEQFF	TGTGCCACCGCGGGGGACCAGACCTACAATGAGCAGTTCTTC
15	.	once	TRBJ2-7	TRBV11-2	CASSSPRVALHEQYF	TGTGCCAGCAGCTCCCCCCGAGTAGCATTACACGAGCAGTACTTC
17	TRBD2	.	TRBJ2-3	TRBV7-9	CASSLEIGREVPDTQYF	TGTGCCAGCAGCTTAGAGATAGGGCGGGAGGTCCCAGATACGCAGTATTTT
16	TRBD1	.	TRBJ2-7	TRBV7-9	CASSQVRGQATYEQYF	TGTGCCAGCAGTCAAGTCAGGGGACAGGCGACCTACGAGCAGTACTTC
14	.	.	TRBJ2-7	TRBV7-9	CASSFTGPQYEQYF	TGTGCCAGCAGCTTTACGGGGCCGCAGTACGAGCAGTACTTC
13	TRBD1	.	TRBJ2-1	TRBV6-5	CASGQGIMGEQFF	TGTGCCAGCGGACAGGGGATCATGGGTGAGCAGTTCTTC
13	.	.	TRBJ1-2	TRBV5-6	CASSLFVDEAGTF	TGTGCCAGCAGCTTGTTTGTAGACGAGGCGGGCACCTTC
13	TRBD2	.	TRBJ2-2	TRBV10-3	CAIAGGATGELFF	TGTGCCATCGCGGGAGGGGCCACCGGGGAGCTGTTTTTT
16	.	.	TRBJ2-7	TRBV9	CASSAGSTGSNREQYF	TGTGCCAGCAGCGCGGGCTCGACAGGATCTAACCGCGAGCAGTACTTC
17	.	.	TRBJ2-5	TRBV27	CASSLEGSRGRGETQYF	TGTGCCAGCAGTTTAGAGGGGTCTCGGGGGCGCGGGGAGACCCAGTACTTC
14	.	.	TRBJ1-5	TRBV13	CASSLGRNNQPQHF	TGTGCCAGCAGCTTAGGGAGAAATAATCAGCCCCAGCATTTT
15	TRBD1	.	TRBJ2-7	TRBV29-1	CSVEDRDRSSYEQYF	TGCAGCGTTGAAGATCGGGACAGGAGCTCCTACGAGCAGTACTTC
13	.	.	TRBJ2-7	TRBV28	CASGIVEGNEQYF	TGTGCCAGCGGGATAGTCGAGGGGAACGAGCAGTACTTC
15	.	.	TRBJ1-1	TRBV25-1	CASSEIQGIQTEAFF	TGTGCCAGCAGTGAGATCCAGGGGATTCAGACTGAAGCTTTCTTT
15	TRBD2	.	TRBJ2-7	TRBV7-2	CASSRLAGGAGEQYF	TGTGCCAGCAGCCGACTAGCGGGAGGGGCGGGGGAGCAGTACTTC
15	TRBD2	.	TRBJ2-7	TRBV7-6	CASSSYRGEGYEQYF	TGTGCCAGCAGCTCTTACCGGGGGGAGGGCTACGAGCAGTACTTC